The 27 T cell receptor beta chains below come from one sample, sequenced in a study of immune evolution from preneoplasia to lung adenocarcinoma. TCRdb's table, derived via immunoSEQ multiplex PCR, lists solely in-frame clones and lacks some. The sample includes 15,000 or so clones, about four fifths seen only once; the top ten take about 2.7%. Input material: FFPE minimally invasive lung adenocarcinoma tissue. All receptors derive from a person aged 55-80 years with lung adenocarcinoma.

The chain links TRBV9 to TRBJ1-1, with no clear D. Deletions cut 0 bases from V and 3 bases from J, with 6 bases between. This CDR3 comprises 13 residues. Germline V gives CDR1 SGDLS, CDR2 YYNGEE. The chain's CDR3 is CASSVAGYTEAFF. The CDR3 DNA sequence: TGTGCCAGCAGCGTAGCCGGCTACACTGAAGCTTTCTTT.

This sequence joins TRBV19 and TRBJ2-3, with 7 nucleotides matching TRBD1. V gave up 6 bases and J gave up 3 bases; unmatched junction bases: 6. This CDR3 has 14 amino acids. Germline lookup yields CDR1 LNHDA and CDR2 SQIVND (reference sequence). Here the CDR3 reads CASRNRGSTDTQYF. The DNA of the CDR3 is TGTGCCAGTAGAAACAGGGGCTCTACAGATACGCAGTATTTT.

V is TRBV19 and J is TRBJ2-7; D perhaps matches TRBD1 (5 bases). Germline V gene data show CDR1 as LNHDA and CDR2 as SQIVND (reference sequence). This CDR3 is built from 14 residues. V was trimmed by 5 bases and J by 7 bases, leaving 18 bases between them. In nucleotides, the CDR3 is TGTGCCAGTAGTTCCGGCAGGTCAGGGAAGGAGCAGTACTTC. Translating gives CASSSGRSGKEQYF.

The gene calls are TRBV7-9 and TRBJ1-4; tentatively, D is TRBD1 (5 bases). This CDR3 contains 14 residues. Germline lookup yields CDR1 SEHNR and CDR2 FQNEAQ (reference sequence). Trimming took 7 bases from V and 5 from J, leaving 14 bases between them. The CDR3: CASNSRGRNEKLFF. The CDR3 DNA follows: TGTGCCAGCAACTCCCGGGGGAGAAATGAAAAACTGTTTTTT.

The J gene is TRBJ1-1, the V gene TRBV11-2; 10 bases are a match to TRBD1. This CDR3 contains 18 residues. From germline, CDR1 is SGHAT and CDR2 FQNNGV. V lost 5 bases, J lost 0 bases, and 12 bases stayed unmatched. The CDR3 DNA is TGTGCCAGCAGCCCAGGAGGACAGGGGGTCTTTTTGAACACTGAAGCTTTCTTT. Translating it yields CASSPGGQGVFLNTEAFF.

The gene calls are TRBV5-6 and TRBJ2-6; D gene unclear. V lost 1 base, J lost 2 bases, and 10 bases lay in between. Germline loops: CDR1 SGHDT, CDR2 YYEEEE. The CDR3 is 16 residues long. The CDR3 reads CASSLPTVPGANVLTF. The CDR3 DNA reads TGTGCCAGCAGCTTGCCCACAGTCCCTGGGGCCAACGTCCTGACTTTC.

A few counts support this clone. V gene TRBV6-6 combines with J gene TRBJ2-3; no clear D. The CDR3 is made up of 15 amino acids. The V and J ends lost 3 bases and 0 bases respectively, with 10 bases between them. Per germline, CDR1 MNHNY and CDR2 SVGAGI (reference sequence). CDR3 coding DNA: TGTGCCAGCAGTTATGGGCCTTCTAGCACAGATACGCAGTATTTT. This translates into CASSYGPSSTDTQYF.

V is TRBV6-5 and J is TRBJ1-2; 9 bases fit TRBD1. The CDR3 totals 13 residues. CDR1 and CDR2 from the germline V gene are MNHEY and SVGAGI. The J segment lost 6 bases and the V segment lost 7 bases, leaving 6 bases of the junction unmatched. The CDR3 region is CASTRDRVHGYTF. In nucleotides, the CDR3 is TGTGCCAGCACCCGGGACAGGGTACATGGCTACACCTTC.

The V gene is TRBV5-6, the J gene TRBJ2-5; D is possibly TRBD2 (5 bases). V lost 0 bases and J lost 1, with 10 bases in between. CDR3 length: 15 amino acids. Germline CDR1 SGHDT, CDR2 YYEEEE. CDR3 sequence reads: CASSLGGSAQETQYF. CDR3 in DNA: TGTGCCAGCAGCTTGGGCGGGTCGGCCCAAGAGACCCAGTACTTC.

A single count supports this clone. The J gene is TRBJ2-3, the V gene TRBV7-8; D is ambiguous. The CDR3 contains 12 residues. V gave up 2 bases and J gave up 8 bases, with 8 bases separating them. Looked up from germline, CDR1 is SGHVS and CDR2 is FQNEAQ. The CDR3 DNA is TGTGCCAGCAGCTTAACCGGGCGTACGCAGTATTTT. Protein sequence: CASSLTGRTQYF.

The chain links TRBV6-1 to TRBJ1-5; D is uncertain. The CDR3 sequence is 18 residues long. In germline, CDR1 is MNHNS, CDR2 SASEGT. V lost 2 bases to trimming and J lost 0 bases, with 17 bases between them. CDR3 bases: TGTGCCAGCAGTGAATGGCGCGGCGGTGCTTATAGCAATCAGCCCCAGCATTTT. It translates to CASSEWRGGAYSNQPQHF.

V usage is TRBV9 and J usage is TRBJ2-7, with D hard to call. V lost 3 bases to trimming and J lost 3 bases, with 13 bases between them. The CDR3 covers 14 residues. Germline V gene data show CDR1 as SGDLS and CDR2 as YYNGEE. The CDR3 DNA reads TGTGCCAGCAGCGAGGAGCCAAACCTCTACGAGCAGTACTTC. Its translation is CASSEEPNLYEQYF.

The chain links TRBV11-3 to TRBJ1-1, with TRBD1 identical over 9 bases. Losses at the gene ends were 5 bases for V and 6 bases for J; bases not matched to a gene: 7. The V gene's germline CDR1 is SGHNT and CDR2 YENEEA. The CDR3 contains 14 residues. Written as DNA, the CDR3 is TGTGCCAGCAGCCCCGGGACAGGGTGGTCTGAAGCTTTCTTT. This encodes CASSPGTGWSEAFF.

V usage is TRBV9 and J usage is TRBJ2-2; possibly TRBD1 or TRBD2 for D (5 bases each). Trimming shortened V by 3 bases and J by 2 bases, and 11 bases separated the two germline ends. CDR1 SGDLS and CDR2 YYNGEE come from the germline V gene. The CDR3 totals 15 residues. The CDR3 bases are TGTGCCAGCAGCGGGGGGATGGGAAACACCGGGGAGCTGTTTTTT. Encoded protein: CASSGGMGNTGELFF.

The CDR3 DNA reads as TGTGCCAGTCTGACTCGTAGCTCTGGAAACACCATATATTTT. Its translation: CASLTRSSGNTIYF. This chain uses TRBV5-8 with TRBJ1-3; no firm D call. The ends were cut back, 8 bases at V and 0 bases at J, with 12 bases in the middle. Germline V gives CDR1 SGHTS, CDR2 YDEGEE. The CDR3 contains 14 residues.

The chain joins TRBV7-9 to TRBJ2-5; TRBD1 agrees at 8 bases. CDR1 is SEHNR, CDR2 FQNEAQ, per germline (reference sequence). This CDR3 is 16 amino acids long. V lost 5 bases to trimming and J lost 5 bases; unmatched junction nucleotides: 13. This CDR3 reads CASSPAQGASVETQYF. The CDR3 region has the DNA TGTGCCAGCAGCCCCGCTCAGGGGGCTTCCGTGGAGACCCAGTACTTC.

This clone was detected only a few times. This sequence joins TRBV5-1 and TRBJ1-1; D remains ambiguous. Germline-derived CDR1 and CDR2 are SGHRS and YFSETQ. V shed 0 bases and J shed 6 bases, with 12 bases lying between them. This CDR3 is built from 14 residues. CDR3 protein: CASSLDPGLAEAFF. In DNA, the CDR3 is TGCGCCAGCAGCTTGGATCCGGGATTGGCTGAAGCTTTCTTT.

This clone occurred once. The rearrangement joins TRBV30 to TRBJ1-2, with 10 positions matching TRBD1. The CDR3 contains 10 residues. Germline trimming cut 8 bases from V and 7 bases from J; bases unmatched to any gene: 1. The germline V gene has CDR1 GTSNPN and CDR2 SVGIG (reference sequence). The CDR3 region has the DNA TGTGCCCGGACAGGGGGTGGCTACACCTTC. This codes for CARTGGGYTF.

V and J are TRBV2 and TRBJ1-1; D not resolved. CDR1 SNHLY and CDR2 FYNNEI come from the germline V gene. The CDR3 extends over 15 amino acids. V was trimmed by 6 bases and J by 0 bases, leaving 14 bases between them. CDR3 sequence (DNA): TGTGCCAGCAGCCGGACGGACTCCATGAACACTGAAGCTTTCTTT. Amino acids: CASSRTDSMNTEAFF.

Concerning this clone: The sample carries other DNA sequences with the same CDR3. The J gene is TRBJ2-2, the V gene TRBV11-3; D unclear. Trimming removed 2 bases from V and 2 bases from J, with 12 bases in between. Germline V gene lookup returns CDR1 SGHNT and CDR2 YENEEA. The CDR3 loop spans 16 amino acids. This CDR3 is CASSLLRAENTGELFF. The CDR3 DNA follows: TGTGCCAGCAGCTTATTAAGGGCTGAAAACACCGGGGAGCTGTTTTTT. The full variable domain, in which reference TRBV11-3 and TRBJ2-2 provide the parts outside the CDR3, is EAGVVQSPRYKIIEKKQPVAFWCNPISGHNTLYWYLQNLGQGPELLIRYENEEAVDDSQLPKDRFSAERLKGVDSTLKIQPAELGDSAVYLCASSLLRAENTGELFFGEGSRLTVL.

This chain links TRBV9 with TRBJ2-1, with 13 bases identical to TRBD2. Germline V gene data show CDR1 as SGDLS and CDR2 as YYNGEE. The CDR3 spans 15 residues. V was pared by 2 bases and J by 8 bases, with 4 bases of the junction left unmatched. The CDR3 protein is CASSVTSGGAYEQFF. CDR3 DNA sequence: TGTGCCAGCAGCGTCACTAGCGGGGGGGCCTATGAGCAGTTCTTC.

The chain links TRBV4-3 to TRBJ2-5, with D possibly being TRBD1 (7 bases). Between the trimmed V and J ends, which lost 0 bases and 3 bases, there was a span of 14 bases. Germline V gene lookup returns CDR1 LGHNA and CDR2 YSLEER. The length of the CDR3 is 16 residues. CDR3 DNA sequence: TGCGCCAGCAGCCAAGATGGAGGGGGCAAAAAAGAGACCCAGTACTTC. Protein: CASSQDGGGKKETQYF.

The V call is TRBV11-3, the J call TRBJ2-2; no clear D. Trimming stripped 0 bases from V and 0 bases from J, with 2 bases between. Germline CDR1 reads SGHNT; CDR2 reads YENEEA. The CDR3 loop spans 14 amino acids. The CDR3 sequence: CASSLETNTGELFF. As DNA, the CDR3 is TGTGCCAGCAGCTTAGAGACGAACACCGGGGAGCTGTTTTTT.

The chain carries TRBV6-6 and TRBJ2-3; no clear D. V was clipped by 5 bases and J by 2 bases, with 5 bases between them. In germline, CDR1 is MNHNY, CDR2 SVGAGI (reference sequence). This CDR3 comprises 12 residues. Here the CDR3 DNA reads TGTGCCAGCAGTACCACCACAGATACGCAGTATTTT. It yields the protein CASSTTTDTQYF.

V and J are TRBV29-1 and TRBJ2-6; TRBD1 agrees at 12 bases. The CDR3 extends over 18 amino acids. Trimming took 7 bases from V and 0 from J; bases not matched to a gene: 10. Germline values: CDR1 SQVTM, CDR2 ANQGSEA. CDR3 loop: CSASGGTGGLSGANVLTF. The CDR3 DNA is TGCAGCGCCTCAGGGGGGACAGGGGGCCTCTCTGGGGCCAACGTCCTGACTTTC.

The chain combines TRBV6-1 with TRBJ2-2, with D perhaps TRBD1 or TRBD2 (5 bases each). Trimming left V 4 bases short and J 6 bases short, with 9 bases between. This CDR3 has 13 residues. CDR1 is MNHNS, CDR2 SASEGT, per germline. The CDR3 loop reads CASSGLGAGELFF. The CDR3 nucleotides are TGTGCCAGCAGTGGCCTGGGGGCCGGGGAGCTGTTTTTT.

Turning to this clone: Germline and junction disagree at one end, which may indicate a read error. The V and J genes are TRBV28 and TRBJ2-7; D gene unclear. Germline V gives CDR1 MDHEN, CDR2 SYDVKM. The CDR3 runs to 9 residues. In DNA form, the CDR3 reads TGTGCCAGCAGCCCCCAAAACGACTTC. This encodes CASSPQNDF.